This TCR beta chain was recovered during a study of T cells in lung cancer brain metastases. Study outcomes and limitations: Brain metastasis T cell infiltration was not adjusted for preoperative corticosteroid effects.

Exclusion applied to any patient with a history of multiple malignancies. In regard to this clone: Its antigen is still unknown.

Sequenced by immunoSEQ multiplex PCR; TCRdb stores in-frame clones only, minus some. Counted here are 1,000 or so clones, roughly 89% occurring once; the ten biggest clones make up 5% to 7%. Germline CDR1 SQVTM, CDR2 ANQGSEA. This CDR3 has 13 amino acids. Germline trimming cut 5 bases from V and 4 bases from J; bases unmatched to any gene: 5. The TCR originated in a woman aged 40 to 49 with non-small cell lung cancer that had spread to the brain. The sequencing sample was made of tumor tissue from a brain metastasis. The genes are TRBV29-1 and TRBJ1-5; 7 positions agree with TRBD1. The CDR3 is CSVKQGWNQPQHF. As DNA, the CDR3 is TGCAGCGTTAAACAGGGGTGGAATCAGCCCCAGCATTTT.